This T cell receptor beta chain was observed in a study of beta chain features in type 1 diabetes. Study as a whole: There was similarity between patients and healthy donors in age, gender and cell yields.

Reverse transcription of all isolated RNA meant that expressed TCRB transcripts were sequenced. Average reads for naive, central memory and regulatory T cell samples were about 3.57 million. Clones were sequenced by immunoSEQ multiplex PCR, and TCRdb holds only the in-frame ones, with some missing. The sample lists some 300,000 clones, about 8% occurring once. The CDR3 totals 17 residues. The V gene lost 6 bases and the J gene lost 1 base, with 16 bases spanning the gap. CDR1 and CDR2 from the germline V gene are LNHDA and SQIVND (reference sequence). General study results and limits: The study found that naive, central memory and Treg TCRB repertoires appeared more similar in patients than in healthy donors. There was a moderate but significant shortening of TCRB CDR3s in all four CD4+ subsets of Type 1 diabetes patients.

Concerning this clone itself: The antigen remains undetermined.

Sample: central memory CD4+ T cells from blood. This receptor was identified in a woman under 30 in good health. The chain combines TRBV19 with TRBJ2-6; D ambiguous. CDR3 sequence: CASSSARSPSGANVLTF. Here the CDR3 DNA reads TGTGCCAGTAGCTCTGCTCGGAGCCCATCTGGGGCCAACGTCCTGACTTTC.